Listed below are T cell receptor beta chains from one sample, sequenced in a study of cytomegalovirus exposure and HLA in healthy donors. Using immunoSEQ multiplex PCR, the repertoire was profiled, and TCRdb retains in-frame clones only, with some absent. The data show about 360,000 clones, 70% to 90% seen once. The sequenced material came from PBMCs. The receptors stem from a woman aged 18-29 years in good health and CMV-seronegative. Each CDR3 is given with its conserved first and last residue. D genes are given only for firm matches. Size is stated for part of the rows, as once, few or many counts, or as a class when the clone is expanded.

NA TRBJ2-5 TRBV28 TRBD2 CASTGTNQETQYF TGTGCCAGCACCGGGACTAACCAAGAGACCCAGTACTTC
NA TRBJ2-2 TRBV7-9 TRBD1 CASSSTGGGSDTGELFF TGTGCCAGCAGCTCGACAGGGGGCGGGTCCGACACCGGGGAGCTGTTTTTT
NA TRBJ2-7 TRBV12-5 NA CASGLVRYRAHEQYF TGTGCTAGTGGTTTGGTACGATACAGGGCCCACGAGCAGTACTTC
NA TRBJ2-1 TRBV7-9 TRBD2 CASSRGLGGEQFF TGTGCCAGCAGTAGGGGACTAGGAGGTGAGCAGTTCTTC
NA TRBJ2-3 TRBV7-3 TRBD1 CASSLWAGTGPTDTQYF TGTGCCAGCAGCTTATGGGCCGGGACAGGGCCCACAGATACGCAGTATTTT
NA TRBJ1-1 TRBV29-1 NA CSMRPGKMNTEAFF TGCAGCATGCGCCCAGGGAAAATGAACACTGAAGCTTTCTTT
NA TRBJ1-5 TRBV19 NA CASSISGLQSNQPQHF TGTGCCAGTAGTATTTCAGGGTTGCAAAGCAATCAGCCCCAGCATTTT
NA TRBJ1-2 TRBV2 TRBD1 CASSRFREHDRDRYGYTF TGTGCCAGCAGTCGCTTTAGGGAACACGACAGGGACAGATATGGCTACACCTTC
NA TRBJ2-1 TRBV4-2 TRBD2 CASSQGAGGPNNEQFF TGTGCCAGCAGCCAAGGGGCGGGGGGCCCCAACAATGAGCAGTTCTTC
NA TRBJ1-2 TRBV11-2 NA CASSLHAGKNPNYGYTF TGTGCCAGCAGCTTACATGCAGGGAAGAACCCTAACTATGGCTACACCTTC
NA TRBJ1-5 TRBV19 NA CASIARGGNQPQHF TGTGCCAGTATTGCCCGGGGTGGCAATCAGCCCCAGCATTTT
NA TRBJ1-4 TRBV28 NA CASSYPRGGEKLFF TGTGCCAGCAGTTATCCGAGGGGAGGGGAAAAACTGTTTTTT
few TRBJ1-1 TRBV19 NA CASSSGSLGAFF TGTGCCAGTAGTTCGGGGAGCCTGGGAGCTTTCTTT
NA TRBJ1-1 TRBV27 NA CASSLYQVLMNTEAFF TGTGCCAGCAGTTTATATCAGGTGCTGATGAACACTGAAGCTTTCTTT
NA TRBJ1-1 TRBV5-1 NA CASNRSPGESTEAFF TGCGCCAGCAACAGAAGCCCAGGGGAGAGCACTGAAGCTTTCTTT
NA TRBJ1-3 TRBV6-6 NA CASSYGGSGNTIYF TGTGCCAGCAGTTACGGGGGGTCTGGAAACACCATATATTTT
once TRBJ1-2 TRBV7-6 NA CASSSREGPNYGYTF TGTGCCAGCAGCTCCCGGGAGGGTCCTAACTATGGCTACACCTTC
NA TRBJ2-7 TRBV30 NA CAWSSSSREQYF TGTGCCTGGAGTAGCTCTAGCCGGGAGCAGTACTTC
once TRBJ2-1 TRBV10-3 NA CAISESIRGYSDPSGNEQFF TGTGCCATCAGTGAGTCTATAAGAGGTTATAGCGATCCTTCGGGGAATGAGCAGTTCTTC
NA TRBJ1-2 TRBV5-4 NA CASSSEGLEAYGYTF TGTGCCAGCAGTTCAGAGGGCCTTGAGGCTTATGGCTACACCTTC
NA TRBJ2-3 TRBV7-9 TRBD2 CASRVAGGPTDTQYF TGTGCCAGCAGGGTAGCGGGAGGGCCAACAGATACGCAGTATTTT
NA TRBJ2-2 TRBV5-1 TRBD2 CASSWTSGSPNTGELFF TGCGCCAGCAGCTGGACTAGCGGGTCCCCGAACACCGGGGAGCTGTTTTTT
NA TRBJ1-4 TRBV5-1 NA CASSPQGGGEKLFF TGCGCCAGCAGCCCCCAAGGCGGGGGTGAAAAACTGTTTTTT
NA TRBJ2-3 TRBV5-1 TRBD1 CASSLEGRGLADTQYF TGCGCCAGCAGCTTGGAGGGCAGGGGGCTGGCAGATACGCAGTATTTT
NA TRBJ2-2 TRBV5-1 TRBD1 CASSSISGGWNTGELFF TGCGCCAGCAGCTCGATCTCAGGGGGCTGGAACACCGGGGAGCTGTTTTTT